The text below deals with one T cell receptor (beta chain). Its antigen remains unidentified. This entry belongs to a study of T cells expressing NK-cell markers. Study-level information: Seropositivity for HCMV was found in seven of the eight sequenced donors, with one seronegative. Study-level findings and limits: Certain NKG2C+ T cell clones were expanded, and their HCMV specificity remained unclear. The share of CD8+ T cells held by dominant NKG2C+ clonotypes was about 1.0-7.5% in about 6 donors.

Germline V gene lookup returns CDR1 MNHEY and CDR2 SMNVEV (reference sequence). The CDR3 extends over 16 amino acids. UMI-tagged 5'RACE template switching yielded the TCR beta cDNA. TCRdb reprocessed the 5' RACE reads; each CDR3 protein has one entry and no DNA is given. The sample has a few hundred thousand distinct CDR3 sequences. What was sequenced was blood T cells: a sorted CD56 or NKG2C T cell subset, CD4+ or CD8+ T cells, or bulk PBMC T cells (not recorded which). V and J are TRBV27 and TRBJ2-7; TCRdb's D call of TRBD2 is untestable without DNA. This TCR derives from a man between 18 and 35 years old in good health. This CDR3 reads CASTDLGLAGSYEQYF.